This T cell receptor (beta chain) was sequenced in a study of CD8 T cells in ankylosing spondylitis (dated by TCRdb to about 2017). About the full investigation: T cell receptor beta repertoires were profiled in healthy donors and ankylosing spondylitis patients so that disease-linked TCR variants could be found. In total, the full study cohort was made up of roughly 100 healthy donors and 25 or so ankylosing spondylitis patients. Samples of peripheral blood were taken, and for ankylosing spondylitis patients, synovial fluid was collected as well. The research as a whole found: Blood from ankylosing spondylitis patients appeared to be characterized by a TCR beta motif composed of under ten highly homologous amino acid variants. The disease-linked clones showed a CD8+ phenotype and occurred at relatively low frequencies in peripheral blood. The disease-linked clones were reported to be significantly enriched in matched synovial fluid samples from ankylosing spondylitis patients. Some TCR beta motif variants had previously been reported in synovial fluid and blood of reactive arthritis patients, which suggested common disease-initiation mechanisms.

This clonotype was seen many times. It has no known antigen specificity. Per-base qualities were not stored, and no clone one base away is much larger. TCRdb records Illumina HiSeq 2500 as the sequencer. Quantitative 5'-RACE with molecular barcodes was used to prepare TCR beta libraries. Processing in the source paper ran as follows. Disease-linked TCR variants were identified with a new computational method built on a probabilistic model of VDJ rearrangement. The public reads were reanalyzed by TCRdb: fastp trimming at Q25, MiXCR alignment, in-frame beta chains only. Duplicate CDR3 protein sequences are folded into a single record with the most common DNA and genes. For this entry, the V and J calls and clone size follow TCRdb and not the study's own pipeline. For this sample there are around 390,000 distinct CDR3 sequences; around 24% appear just once. The ten largest clones add up to about 16% of the sample.

V is shortened by 3 bases, J by 4 bases, and the region joining them spans 5 bases. The CDR3 starts with the cysteine, ends with the phenylalanine, and has 12 residues. Of the read, only the CDR3 DNA is kept; its 36 bases are in frame from base 1. The sequence came from a male donor with ankylosing spondylitis. The sequencing input was blood, either unsorted or a sorted T cell fraction (not recorded which). Recombination connected TRBV12-3 or TRBV12-4 to TRBJ2-3, with no confident D gene call. The DNA sequence is given as TGTGCCAGCAGTTTCTCCGCAGATACGCAGTATTTT. Translated, this gives CASSFSADTQYF.